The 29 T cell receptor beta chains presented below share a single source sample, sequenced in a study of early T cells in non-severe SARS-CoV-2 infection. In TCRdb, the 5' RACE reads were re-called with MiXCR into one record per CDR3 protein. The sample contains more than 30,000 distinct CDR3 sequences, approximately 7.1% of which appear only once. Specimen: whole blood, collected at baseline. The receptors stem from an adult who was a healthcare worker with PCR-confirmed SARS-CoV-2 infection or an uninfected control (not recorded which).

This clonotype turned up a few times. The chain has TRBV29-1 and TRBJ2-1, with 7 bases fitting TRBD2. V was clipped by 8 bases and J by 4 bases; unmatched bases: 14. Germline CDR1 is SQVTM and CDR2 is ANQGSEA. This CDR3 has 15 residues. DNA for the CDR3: TGCAGCTCCGGCCGGCTAGCGGTACAATACAATGAGCAGTTCTTC. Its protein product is CSSGRLAVQYNEQFF.

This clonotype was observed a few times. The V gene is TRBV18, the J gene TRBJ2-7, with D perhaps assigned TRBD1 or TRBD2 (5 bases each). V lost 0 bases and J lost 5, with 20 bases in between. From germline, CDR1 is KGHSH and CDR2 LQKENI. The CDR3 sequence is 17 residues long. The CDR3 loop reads CASSPPGGGEGFNEQYF. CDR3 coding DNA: TGTGCCAGCTCACCACCCGGTGGGGGTGAGGGGTTTAACGAGCAGTACTTC.

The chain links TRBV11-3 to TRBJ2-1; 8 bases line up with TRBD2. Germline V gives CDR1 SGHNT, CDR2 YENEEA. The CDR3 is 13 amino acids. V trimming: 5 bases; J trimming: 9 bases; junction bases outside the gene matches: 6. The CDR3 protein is CASSPGLAREQFF. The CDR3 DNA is TGTGCCAGCAGCCCAGGACTAGCACGTGAGCAGTTCTTC.

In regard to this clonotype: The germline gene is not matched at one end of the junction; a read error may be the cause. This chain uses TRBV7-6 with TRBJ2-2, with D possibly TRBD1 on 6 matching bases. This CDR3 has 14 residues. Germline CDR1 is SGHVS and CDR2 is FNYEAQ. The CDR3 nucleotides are TGTGCCAGCAGCGATAGGACAGCTACCGGGGAGCTTTTTTTT. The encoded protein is CASSDRTATGELFF.

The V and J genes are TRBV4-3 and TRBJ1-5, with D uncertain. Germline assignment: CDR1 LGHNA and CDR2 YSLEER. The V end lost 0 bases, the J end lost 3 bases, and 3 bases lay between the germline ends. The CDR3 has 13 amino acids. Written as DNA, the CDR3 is TGCGCCAGCAGCCAAGATTTCAATCAGCCCCAGCATTTT. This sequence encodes CASSQDFNQPQHF.

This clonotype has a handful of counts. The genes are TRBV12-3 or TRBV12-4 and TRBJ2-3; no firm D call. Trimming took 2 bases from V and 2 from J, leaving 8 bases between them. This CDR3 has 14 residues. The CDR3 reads CASSLTSTTDTQYF. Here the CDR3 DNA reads TGTGCCAGCAGTTTAACCAGCACCACAGATACGCAGTATTTT.

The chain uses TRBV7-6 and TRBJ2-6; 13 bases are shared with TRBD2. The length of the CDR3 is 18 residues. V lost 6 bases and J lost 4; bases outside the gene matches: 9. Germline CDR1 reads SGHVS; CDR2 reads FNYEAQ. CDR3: CASRPGLAGVWGANVLTF. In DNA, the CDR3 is TGTGCCAGCAGACCCGGACTAGCGGGAGTATGGGGGGCCAACGTCCTGACTTTC. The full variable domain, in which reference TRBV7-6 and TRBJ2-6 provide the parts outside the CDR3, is GAGVSQSPRYKVTKRGQDVALRCDPISGHVSLYWYRQALGQGPEFLTYFNYEAQQDKSGLPNDRFSAERPEGSISTLTIQRTEQRDSAMYRCASRPGLAGVWGANVLTFGAGSRLTVL.

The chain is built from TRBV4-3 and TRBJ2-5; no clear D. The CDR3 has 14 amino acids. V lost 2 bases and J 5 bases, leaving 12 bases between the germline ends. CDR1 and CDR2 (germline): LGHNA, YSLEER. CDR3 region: CASSQRRAAETQYF. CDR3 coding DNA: TGCGCCAGCAGCCAACGCCGGGCAGCCGAGACCCAGTACTTC.

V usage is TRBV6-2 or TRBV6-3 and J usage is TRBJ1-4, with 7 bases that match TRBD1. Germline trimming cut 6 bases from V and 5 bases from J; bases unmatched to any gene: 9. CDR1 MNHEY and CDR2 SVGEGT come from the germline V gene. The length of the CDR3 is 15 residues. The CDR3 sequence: CASRRDSASNEKLFF. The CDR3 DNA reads TGTGCCAGCAGGCGGGACAGCGCTTCAAATGAAAAACTGTTTTTT.

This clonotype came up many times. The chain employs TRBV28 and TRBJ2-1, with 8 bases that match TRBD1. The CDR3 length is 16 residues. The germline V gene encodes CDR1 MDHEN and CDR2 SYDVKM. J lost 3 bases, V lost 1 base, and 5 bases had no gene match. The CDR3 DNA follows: TGTGCCAGCAGTTTATCGGCAGGGGGCTTCTACAATGAGCAGTTCTTC. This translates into CASSLSAGGFYNEQFF.

The CDR3 protein is CASSYRAGGPYNEQFF. In DNA form, the CDR3 reads TGTGCCAGCAGCTACCGTGCGGGAGGGCCTTACAATGAGCAGTTCTTC. The chain couples TRBV7-3 to TRBJ2-1; 9 bases align to TRBD2. The CDR3 is 16 residues long. Germline assignment: CDR1 SGHTA and CDR2 FQGTGA. The V and J ends lost 4 bases and 4 bases, in that order; junction bases with no gene match: 8.

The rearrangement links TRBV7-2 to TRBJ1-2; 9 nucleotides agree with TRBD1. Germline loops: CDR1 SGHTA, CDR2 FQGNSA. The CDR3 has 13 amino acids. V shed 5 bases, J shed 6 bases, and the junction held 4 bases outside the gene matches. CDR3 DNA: TGTGCCAGCAGCCCGGACAGGGGAAATGGCTACACCTTC. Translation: CASSPDRGNGYTF.

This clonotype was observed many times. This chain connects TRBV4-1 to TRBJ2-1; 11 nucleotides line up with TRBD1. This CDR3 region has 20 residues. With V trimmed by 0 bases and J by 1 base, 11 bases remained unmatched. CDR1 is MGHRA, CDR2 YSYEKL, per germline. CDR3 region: CASSQDRFGTGGISYNEQFF. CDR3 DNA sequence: TGCGCCAGCAGCCAAGATCGGTTTGGGACAGGGGGTATTTCCTACAATGAGCAGTTCTTC.

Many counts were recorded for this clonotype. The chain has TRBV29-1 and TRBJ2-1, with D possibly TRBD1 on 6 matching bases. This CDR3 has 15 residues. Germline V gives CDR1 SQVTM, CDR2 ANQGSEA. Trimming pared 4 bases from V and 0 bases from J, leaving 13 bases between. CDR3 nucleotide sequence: TGCAGCGTTGTTGGAGGACAGAACTCCTACAATGAGCAGTTCTTC. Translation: CSVVGGQNSYNEQFF.

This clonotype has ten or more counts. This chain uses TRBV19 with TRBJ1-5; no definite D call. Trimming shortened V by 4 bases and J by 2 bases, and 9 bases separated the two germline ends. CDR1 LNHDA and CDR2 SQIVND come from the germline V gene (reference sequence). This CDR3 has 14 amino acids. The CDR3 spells CASSRSGGNQPQHF. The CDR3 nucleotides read TGTGCCAGTAGTAGGTCTGGGGGCAATCAGCCCCAGCATTTT.

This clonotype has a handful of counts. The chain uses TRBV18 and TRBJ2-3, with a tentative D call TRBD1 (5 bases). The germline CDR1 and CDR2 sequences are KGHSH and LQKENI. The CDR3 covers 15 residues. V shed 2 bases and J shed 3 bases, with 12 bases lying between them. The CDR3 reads CASSPTAQGTDTQYF. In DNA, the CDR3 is TGTGCCAGCTCACCAACGGCGCAGGGTACAGATACGCAGTATTTT.

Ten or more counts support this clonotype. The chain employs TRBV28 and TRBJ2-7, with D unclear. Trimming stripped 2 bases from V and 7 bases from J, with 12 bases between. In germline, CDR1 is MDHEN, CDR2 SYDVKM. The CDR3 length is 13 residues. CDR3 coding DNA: TGTGCCAGCAGTTTAGGGCAGAGTGGGGAGCAGTACTTC. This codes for CASSLGQSGEQYF. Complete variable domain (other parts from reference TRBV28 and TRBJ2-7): DVKVTQSSRYLVKRTGEKVFLECVQDMDHENMFWYRQDPGLGLRLIYFSYDVKMKEKGDIPEGYSVSREKKERFSLILESASTNQTSMYLCASSLGQSGEQYFGPGTRLTVT.

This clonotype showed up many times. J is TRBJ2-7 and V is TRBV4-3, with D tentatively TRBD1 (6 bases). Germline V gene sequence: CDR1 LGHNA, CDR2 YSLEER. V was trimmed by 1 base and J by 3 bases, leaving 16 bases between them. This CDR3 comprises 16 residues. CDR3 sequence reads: CASSQGQDIGYYEQYF. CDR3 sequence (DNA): TGCGCCAGCAGCCAAGGACAGGATATCGGCTACTACGAGCAGTACTTC.

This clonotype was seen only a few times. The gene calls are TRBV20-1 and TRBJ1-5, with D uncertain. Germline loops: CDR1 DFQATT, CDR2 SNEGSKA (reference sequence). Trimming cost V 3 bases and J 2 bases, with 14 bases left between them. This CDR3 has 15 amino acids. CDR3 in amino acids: CSASIPGAGNQPQHF. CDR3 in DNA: TGCAGTGCTAGCATACCGGGAGCCGGCAATCAGCCCCAGCATTTT.

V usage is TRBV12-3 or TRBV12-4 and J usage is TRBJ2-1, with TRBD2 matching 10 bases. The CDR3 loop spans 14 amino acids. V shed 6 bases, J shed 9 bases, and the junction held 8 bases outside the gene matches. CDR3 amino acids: CASRSSGRAVEQFF. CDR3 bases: TGTGCCAGCAGATCTAGCGGGAGAGCGGTTGAGCAGTTCTTC.

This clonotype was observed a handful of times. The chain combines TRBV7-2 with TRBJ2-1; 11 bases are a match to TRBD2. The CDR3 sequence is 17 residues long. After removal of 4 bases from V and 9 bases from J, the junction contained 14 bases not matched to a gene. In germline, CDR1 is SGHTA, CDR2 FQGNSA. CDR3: CASSSTATSGIKSEQFF. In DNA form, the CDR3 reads TGTGCCAGCAGCTCCACCGCGACTAGCGGGATTAAGAGTGAGCAGTTCTTC.

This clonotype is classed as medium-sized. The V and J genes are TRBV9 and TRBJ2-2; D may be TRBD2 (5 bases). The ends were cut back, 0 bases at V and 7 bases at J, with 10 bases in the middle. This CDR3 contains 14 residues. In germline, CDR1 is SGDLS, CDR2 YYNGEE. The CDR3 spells CASSVVWGDGELFF. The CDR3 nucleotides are TGTGCCAGCAGCGTAGTTTGGGGAGACGGGGAGCTGTTTTTT.

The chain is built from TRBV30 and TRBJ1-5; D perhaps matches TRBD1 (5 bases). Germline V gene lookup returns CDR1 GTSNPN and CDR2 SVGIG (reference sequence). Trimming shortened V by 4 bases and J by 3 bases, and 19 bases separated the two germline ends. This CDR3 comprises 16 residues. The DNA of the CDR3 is TGTGCCTGGAACCGTCCTTCCGGGGGTGACAATCAGCCCCAGCATTTT. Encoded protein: CAWNRPSGGDNQPQHF.

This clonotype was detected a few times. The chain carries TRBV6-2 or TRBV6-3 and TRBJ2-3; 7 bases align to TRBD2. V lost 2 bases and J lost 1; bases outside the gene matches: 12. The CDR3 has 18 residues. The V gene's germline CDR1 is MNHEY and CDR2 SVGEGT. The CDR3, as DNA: TGTGCCAGCAGTTACACCCCCCGAGAGCGGGAACGCACAGATACGCAGTATTTT. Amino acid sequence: CASSYTPRERERTDTQYF.

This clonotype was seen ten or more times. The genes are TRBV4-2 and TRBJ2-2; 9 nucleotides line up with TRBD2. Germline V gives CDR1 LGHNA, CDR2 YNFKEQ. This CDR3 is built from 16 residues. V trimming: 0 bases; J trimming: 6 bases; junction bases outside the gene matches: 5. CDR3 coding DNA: TGTGCCAGCAGCCAAGAAGGGACTAGCATGGCCGGGGAGCTGTTTTTT. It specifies CASSQEGTSMAGELFF.

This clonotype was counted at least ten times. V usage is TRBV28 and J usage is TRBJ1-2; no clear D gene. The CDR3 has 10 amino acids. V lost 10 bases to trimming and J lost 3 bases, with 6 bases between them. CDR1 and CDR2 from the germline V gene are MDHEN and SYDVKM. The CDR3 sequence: CATRHYGYTF. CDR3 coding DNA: TGTGCCACCAGACACTATGGCTACACCTTC.

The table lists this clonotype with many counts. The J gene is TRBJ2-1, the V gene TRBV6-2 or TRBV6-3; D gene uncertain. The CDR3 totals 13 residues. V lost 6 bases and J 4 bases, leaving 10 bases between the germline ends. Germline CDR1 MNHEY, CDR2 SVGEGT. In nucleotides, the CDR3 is TGTGCCAGCAGCCGCCGACTGTACAATGAGCAGTTCTTC. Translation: CASSRRLYNEQFF.

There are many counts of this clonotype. The CDR3 DNA reads as TGTGCCAGCAGCTTAGAGGTCGGGGAGCTGTTTTTT. Amino acid sequence: CASSLEVGELFF. The chain joins TRBV7-2 to TRBJ2-2, with D uncertain. Trimming shortened V by 1 base and J by 7 bases, and 4 bases separated the two germline ends. The germline V gene encodes CDR1 SGHTA and CDR2 FQGNSA. The CDR3 totals 12 residues.

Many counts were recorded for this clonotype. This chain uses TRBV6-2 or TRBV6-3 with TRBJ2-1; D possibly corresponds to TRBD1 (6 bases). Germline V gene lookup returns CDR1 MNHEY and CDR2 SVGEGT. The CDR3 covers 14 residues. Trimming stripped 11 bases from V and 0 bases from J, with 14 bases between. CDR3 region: CASRGQTSYNEQFF. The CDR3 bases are TGTGCCTCCCGAGGACAGACCTCCTACAATGAGCAGTTCTTC.